The 12 T cell receptor beta chains reported below all come from one sample, sequenced in a study of identical twins. TCRdb fed the 5' RACE reads into MiXCR, producing one record per CDR3 protein. The sample has 1.5 million to 2 million distinct CDR3 sequences, around 33% seen once. The specimen sequenced was cord blood. The source of these receptors is a newborn girl in good health.

A few counts support this clonotype. This chain uses TRBV4-1 with TRBJ2-3; tentative D call: TRBD2 (5 bases). Germline-derived CDR1 and CDR2 are MGHRA and YSYEKL. This CDR3 region has 15 residues. V dropped 2 bases and J dropped 3 bases, with 12 bases sitting between them. CDR3 amino acids: CASSQPLGGTDTQYF. The CDR3 DNA is TGCGCCAGCAGCCAACCACTAGGTGGAACAGATACGCAGTATTTT.

There are a few counts of this clonotype. The chain has TRBV6-6 and TRBJ2-7; D is unresolved. The CDR3 sequence is 15 residues long. The V gene lost 1 base and the J gene lost 4 bases, with 14 bases spanning the gap. The germline V gene encodes CDR1 MNHNY and CDR2 SVGAGI (reference sequence). This CDR3 reads CASSYLGRNIYEQYF. CDR3 in DNA: TGTGCCAGCAGTTACTTGGGCAGGAACATATACGAGCAGTACTTC.

This chain uses TRBV10-3 with TRBJ2-5; D is perhaps TRBD2 (5 bases). The J call may be wrong; the DNA end is better matched by TRBJ2-7. CDR1 and CDR2 from the germline V gene are ENHRY and SYGVKD. The CDR3 covers 14 residues. Here the CDR3 DNA reads TGTGCCATCAGTGACCCTGACGCGGGTGGCGAGCAGTACTTC. This encodes CAISDPDAGGEQYF.

This rearrangement joins TRBV7-2 to TRBJ2-1, with TRBD2 as a possible D gene (5 bases). V was cut by 3 bases and J by 15 bases, with 18 bases left in between. The germline V gene has CDR1 SGHTA and CDR2 FQGNSA. CDR3 length: 13 residues. The CDR3 loop is CASSFPDYPPRFF. The CDR3 coding sequence is TGTGCCAGCAGCTTCCCCGACTACCCCCCTCGGTTCTTC.

This clonotype was seen more than once but under ten times. V and J are TRBV5-1 and TRBJ2-3; 9 bases agree with TRBD1. CDR1 and CDR2 from the germline V gene are SGHRS and YFSETQ. The CDR3 consists of 14 residues. With 4 bases clipped from V and 5 bases from J, the junction kept 5 bases outside the gene matches. The CDR3: CASSHGTGIDTQYF. The CDR3 nucleotides read TGCGCCAGCAGCCACGGGACAGGGATAGATACGCAGTATTTT.

This clonotype was counted many times. In DNA form, the CDR3 reads TGTGCCAGCAGCCAAGATAGTCCCCGACTAGCGGCATACTCCTACAATGAGCAGTTCTTC. Translating gives CASSQDSPRLAAYSYNEQFF. This chain links TRBV4-2 with TRBJ2-1; 9 bases align to TRBD2. CDR1 is LGHNA and CDR2 is YNFKEQ in the germline V gene. J was trimmed by 0 bases and V by 0 bases; bases with no gene match: 12. The CDR3 runs 20 residues.

V usage is TRBV20-1 and J usage is TRBJ2-3; D perhaps matches TRBD2 (6 bases). The germline gives CDR1 DFQATT, CDR2 SNEGSKA (reference sequence). With 3 bases removed from V and 0 bases from J, the gap between germline ends came to 13 bases. CDR3 length: 15 residues. CDR3 DNA sequence: TGCAGTGCTAGTAGGGCGGGGCGGAGCACAGATACGCAGTATTTT. This gives the protein CSASRAGRSTDTQYF.

The V call is TRBV12-3 or TRBV12-4, the J call TRBJ2-1; tentatively, D is TRBD1 or TRBD2 (7 bases each). V gave up 1 base and J gave up 4 bases, with 17 bases separating them. The CDR3 runs 17 residues. The CDR3 protein is CASSLEGAGRGYNEQFF. The DNA of the CDR3 is TGTGCCAGCAGTTTAGAGGGGGCAGGGAGGGGTTACAATGAGCAGTTCTTC.

This clonotype was seen once. The V call is TRBV29-1, the J call TRBJ2-7, with a weak D call TRBD1 (5 bases). Germline-derived CDR1 and CDR2 are SQVTM and ANQGSEA. Deletions cut 4 bases from V and 2 bases from J, with 15 bases between. CDR3 length: 14 amino acids. The CDR3 region has the DNA TGCAGCGTTGGGGGCCCCTCTAACCCCTACGAGCAGTACTTC. It is translated as CSVGGPSNPYEQYF.

With respect to this clonotype: At one of its ends the junction is not consistent with the germline gene, which may arise from a read error. The chain joins TRBV29-1 to TRBJ2-5; TRBD2 aligns across 11 bases. TRBJ2-7 matches the DNA end more closely, so the J call is doubtful. The CDR3 is made up of 15 amino acids. Germline CDR1 and CDR2: SQVTM and ANQGSEA. This CDR3 reads CSVEDSGGAPYEQYF. In DNA, the CDR3 is TGCAGCGTCGAAGATAGCGGGGGGGCCCCCTACGAGCAGTACTTC.

This clonotype was counted ten times or more. The chain employs TRBV27 and TRBJ2-7, with a weak D call TRBD1 (5 bases). Trimming removed 1 base from V and 5 bases from J, with 6 bases in between. Germline values: CDR1 MNHEY, CDR2 SMNVEV (reference sequence). The CDR3 length is 12 residues. The DNA for the CDR3 is TGTGCCAGCAGTTTATTAGGGGACGAGCAGTACTTC. Encoded protein: CASSLLGDEQYF.

This clonotype was counted between two and nine times. The chain couples TRBV5-1 to TRBJ2-7, with D tentatively TRBD1 (5 bases). The CDR3 has 13 residues. The V end was cut by 0 bases, the J end by 6 bases, with 10 bases between. Germline V gene sequence: CDR1 SGHRS, CDR2 YFSETQ. This chain's CDR3 is CASSLEQVSEQYF. The CDR3 DNA reads as TGCGCCAGCAGCTTGGAACAGGTATCCGAGCAGTACTTC.